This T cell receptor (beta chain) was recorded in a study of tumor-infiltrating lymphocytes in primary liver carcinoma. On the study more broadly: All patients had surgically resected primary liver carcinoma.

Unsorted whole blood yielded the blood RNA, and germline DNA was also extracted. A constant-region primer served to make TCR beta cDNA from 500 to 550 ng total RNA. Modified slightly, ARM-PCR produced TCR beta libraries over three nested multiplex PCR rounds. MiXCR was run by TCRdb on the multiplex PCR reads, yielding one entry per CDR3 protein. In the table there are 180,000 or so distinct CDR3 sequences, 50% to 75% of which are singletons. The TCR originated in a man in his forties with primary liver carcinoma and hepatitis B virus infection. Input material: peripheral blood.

The CDR3, as DNA: TGTGCCAGCAGTGAAGCGCCGGACAGGGCGGGCTACACCTTC. The encoded protein is CASSEAPDRAGYTF. The genes are TRBV6-1 and TRBJ1-2, with TRBD1 identical over 8 bases. The CDR3 length is 14 residues. V gave up 0 bases and J gave up 8 bases; unmatched junction bases: 5. CDR1 is MNHNS and CDR2 is SASEGT in the germline V gene.